This entry describes one T cell receptor (beta chain). Its antigen target is currently unknown. No base qualities exist here, and no much larger clone lies one base off it. Taken from the germline V gene, the CDR1 and CDR2 loops are SNHLY and FYNNEI. A distance of 9 bases separates the germline ends of V and J, which lose 4 bases and 2 bases respectively. From the cysteine up to the phenylalanine, the CDR3 has a length of 13 residues. Kept here is only the CDR3 DNA, which spans 39 bases and is read in frame from base 1. These data originate in a study of blood T cell repertoires in COVID-19 (dated by TCRdb to about 2020). Regarding the study in general: Samples covering the acute and convalescent phases of COVID-19 were provided by collaborators in the United States, Italy and Spain. The repertoires were made available in a free public database intended to serve as a resource for research on the immune response to SARS-CoV-2. The sample metadata nearly always contained a de-identified subject ID, COVID-19 status, age in years and sex. The dataset comprised deeply sampled blood TCRbeta repertoires from subjects exposed to, actively infected with, or recovered from COVID-19. Where HLA class I and class II types were available, the types were taken from metadata supplied by the sample provider, not from assay-based typing. Samples were obtained from the ongoing ImmuneRACE study (first 160 participants) and from 1,200 or so subjects provided by 6 global collaborators. The prospective study material was composed of cDNA or gDNA derived from T cells, B-cell-depleted T cells, or PBMCs. Results the study describes overall, beyond this receptor: The quantity of clinical and demographic metadata differed by source and by participant and was supplied without curation.

Collaborating institutions collected whole blood in K2EDTA tubes following their own protocols. For TCRbeta analysis, collaborators shipped samples as frozen whole blood, isolated PBMCs, or DNA extracted from either of those sample types. TCRbeta CDR3 regions were amplified from genomic DNA using the immunoSEQ Assay, a bias-controlled multiplex PCR. Per the source publication's procedure: The number of nucleated cells in each sample was estimated from the amplification of reference gene primers within the assay. To quantify the absolute abundance of each unique TCRbeta CDR3 rearrangement, sequence reads were collapsed and filtered. Productive Simpson clonality was computed per sample as the square root of Simpson's diversity index over productive rearrangements. TCRdb's version of the immuneACCESS table is confined to in-frame rearrangements and falls short of the full clone set. An unresolved V gene accounts for under half of the shortfall where checked; the remainder is of unknown origin. V and J calls and clone size are given by that table; D and trimming were obtained from the DNA. A total of approximately 250,000 clones appear in this sample, about 89% of them only once. The top ten clonotypes cover around 8.8% of the sample.

This sequence uses TRBV2 and TRBJ2-7, with TRBD1 perhaps the D gene, on 5 matching bases. Sequencing was done on a sample of peripheral blood. The TCR comes from a man aged 35 to 55 with active or convalescent COVID-19. The CDR3 protein: CASSGQGPYEQYF. The sequenced DNA is TGTGCCAGCAGTGGGCAGGGTCCCTACGAGCAGTACTTC.